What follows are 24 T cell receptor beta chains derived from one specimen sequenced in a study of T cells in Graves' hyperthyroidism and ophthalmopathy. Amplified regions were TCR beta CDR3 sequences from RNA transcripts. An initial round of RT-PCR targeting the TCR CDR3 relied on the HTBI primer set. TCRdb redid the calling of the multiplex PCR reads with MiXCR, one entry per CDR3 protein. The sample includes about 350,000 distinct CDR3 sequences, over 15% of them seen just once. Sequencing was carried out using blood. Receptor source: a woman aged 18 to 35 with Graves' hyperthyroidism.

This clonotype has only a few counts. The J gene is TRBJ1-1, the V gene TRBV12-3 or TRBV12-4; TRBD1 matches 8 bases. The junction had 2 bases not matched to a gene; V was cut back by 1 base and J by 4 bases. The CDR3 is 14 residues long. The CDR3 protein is CASSLDRGFTEAFF. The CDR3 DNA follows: TGTGCCAGCAGTTTAGACAGGGGGTTCACTGAAGCTTTCTTT.

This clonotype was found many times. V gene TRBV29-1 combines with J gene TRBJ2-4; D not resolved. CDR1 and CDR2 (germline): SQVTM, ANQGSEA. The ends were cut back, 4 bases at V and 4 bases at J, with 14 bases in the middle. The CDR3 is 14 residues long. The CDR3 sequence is CSVAKGSAKNIQYF. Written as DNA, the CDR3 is TGCAGCGTTGCGAAAGGGTCGGCAAAAAACATTCAGTACTTC.

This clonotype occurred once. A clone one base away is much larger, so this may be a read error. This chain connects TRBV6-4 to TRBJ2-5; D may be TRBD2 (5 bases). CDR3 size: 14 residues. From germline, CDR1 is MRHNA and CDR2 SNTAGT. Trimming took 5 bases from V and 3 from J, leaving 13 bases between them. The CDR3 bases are TGTGCCAGCAGTTATGTACTAGACGAAGAGACCCAGTACTTC. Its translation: CASSYVLDEETQYF.

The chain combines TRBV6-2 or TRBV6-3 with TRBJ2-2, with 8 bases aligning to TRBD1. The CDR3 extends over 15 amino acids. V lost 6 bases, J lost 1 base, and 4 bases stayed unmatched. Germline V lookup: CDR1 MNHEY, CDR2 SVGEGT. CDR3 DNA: TGTGCCAGCAGAGCCGACAGGGGGAACACCGGGGAGCTGTTTTTT. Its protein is CASRADRGNTGELFF.

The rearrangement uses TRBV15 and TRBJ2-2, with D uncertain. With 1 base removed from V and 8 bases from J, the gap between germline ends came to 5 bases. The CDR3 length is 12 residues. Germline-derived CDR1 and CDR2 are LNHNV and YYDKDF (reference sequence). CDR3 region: CATSRVAGELFF. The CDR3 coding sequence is TGTGCCACCAGCAGAGTGGCAGGGGAGCTGTTTTTT.

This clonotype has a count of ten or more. CDR3 region: CASSVPGSLSGANVLTF. The CDR3 DNA reads as TGTGCCAGCAGTGTGCCGGGGTCCCTCTCTGGGGCCAACGTCCTGACTTTC. This chain links TRBV2 with TRBJ2-6, with D maybe TRBD2 (5 bases). The germline V gene encodes CDR1 SNHLY and CDR2 FYNNEI. The CDR3 totals 17 residues. V was clipped by 4 bases and J by 0 bases, with 13 bases between them. Together with reference TRBV2 and TRBJ2-6, the CDR3 gives the full variable domain: EPEVTQTPSHQVTQMGQEVILRCVPISNHLYFYWYRQILGQKVEFLVSFYNNEISEKSEIFDDQFSVERPDGSNFTLKIRSTKLEDSAMYFCASSVPGSLSGANVLTFGAGSRLTVL.

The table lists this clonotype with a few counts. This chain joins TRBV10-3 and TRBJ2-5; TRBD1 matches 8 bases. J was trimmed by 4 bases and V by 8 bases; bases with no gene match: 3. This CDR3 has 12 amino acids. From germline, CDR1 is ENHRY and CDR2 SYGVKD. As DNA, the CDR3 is TGTGCCATCGGACAGGGCGGAGAGACCCAGTACTTC. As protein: CAIGQGGETQYF.

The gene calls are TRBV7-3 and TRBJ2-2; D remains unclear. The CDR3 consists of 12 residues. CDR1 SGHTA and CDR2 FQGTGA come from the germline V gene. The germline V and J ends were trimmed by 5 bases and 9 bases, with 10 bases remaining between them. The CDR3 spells CASSPDARELFF. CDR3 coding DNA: TGTGCCAGCAGCCCGGACGCCCGGGAGCTGTTTTTT.

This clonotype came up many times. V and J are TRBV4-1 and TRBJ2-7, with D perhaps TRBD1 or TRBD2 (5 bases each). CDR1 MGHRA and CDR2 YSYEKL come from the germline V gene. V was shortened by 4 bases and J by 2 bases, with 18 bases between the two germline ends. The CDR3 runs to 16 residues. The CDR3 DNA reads TGCGCCAGCAGCCGAGACACCGGGACGCGGGCCTACGAGCAGTACTTC. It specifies CASSRDTGTRAYEQYF.

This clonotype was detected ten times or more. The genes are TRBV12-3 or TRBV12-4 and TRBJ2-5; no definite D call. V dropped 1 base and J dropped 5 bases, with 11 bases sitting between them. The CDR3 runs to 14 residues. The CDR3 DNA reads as TGTGCCAGCAGTTTAGGCAGGACCAGGGAGACCCAGTACTTC. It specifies CASSLGRTRETQYF.

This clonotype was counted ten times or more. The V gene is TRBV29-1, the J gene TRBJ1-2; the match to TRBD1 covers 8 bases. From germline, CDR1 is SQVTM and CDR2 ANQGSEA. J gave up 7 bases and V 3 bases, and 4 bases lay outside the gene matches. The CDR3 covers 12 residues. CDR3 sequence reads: CSVDPQGAGYTF. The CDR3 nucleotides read TGCAGCGTTGACCCCCAGGGGGCTGGCTACACCTTC.

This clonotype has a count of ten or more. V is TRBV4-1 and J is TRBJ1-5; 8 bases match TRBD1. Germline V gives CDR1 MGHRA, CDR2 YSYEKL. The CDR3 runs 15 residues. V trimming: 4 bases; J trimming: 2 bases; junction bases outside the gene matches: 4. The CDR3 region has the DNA TGCGCCAGCAGCCTCGACAGGGGACGCAATCAGCCCCAGCATTTT. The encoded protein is CASSLDRGRNQPQHF.

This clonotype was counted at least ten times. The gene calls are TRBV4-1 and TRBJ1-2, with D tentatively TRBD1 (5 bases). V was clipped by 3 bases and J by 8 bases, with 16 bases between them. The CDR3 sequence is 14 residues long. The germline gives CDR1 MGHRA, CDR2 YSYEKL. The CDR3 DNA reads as TGCGCCAGCAGCCAGACCGGGGGAGGGAAAGGCTACACCTTC. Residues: CASSQTGGGKGYTF.

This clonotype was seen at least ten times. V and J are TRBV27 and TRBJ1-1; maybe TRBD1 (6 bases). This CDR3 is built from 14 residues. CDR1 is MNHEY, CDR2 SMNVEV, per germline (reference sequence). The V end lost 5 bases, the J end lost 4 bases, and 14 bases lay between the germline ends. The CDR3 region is CASSLRQDSTEAFF. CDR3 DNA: TGTGCCAGCAGTCTGCGACAGGACTCCACTGAAGCTTTCTTT.

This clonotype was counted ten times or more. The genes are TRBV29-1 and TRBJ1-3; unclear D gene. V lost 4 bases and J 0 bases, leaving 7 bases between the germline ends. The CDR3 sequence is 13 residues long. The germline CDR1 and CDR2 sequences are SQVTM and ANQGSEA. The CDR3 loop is CSVGTGSGNTIYF. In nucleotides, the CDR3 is TGCAGCGTTGGTACGGGCTCTGGAAACACCATATATTTT.

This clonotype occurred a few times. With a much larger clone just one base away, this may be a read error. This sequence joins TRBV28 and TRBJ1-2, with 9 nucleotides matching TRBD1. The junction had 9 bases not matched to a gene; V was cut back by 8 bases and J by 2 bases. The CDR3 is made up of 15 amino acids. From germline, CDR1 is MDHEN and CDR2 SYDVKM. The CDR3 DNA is TGTGCCAGCTATATCCCCGGGACAGGGAACTATGGCTACACCTTC. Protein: CASYIPGTGNYGYTF.

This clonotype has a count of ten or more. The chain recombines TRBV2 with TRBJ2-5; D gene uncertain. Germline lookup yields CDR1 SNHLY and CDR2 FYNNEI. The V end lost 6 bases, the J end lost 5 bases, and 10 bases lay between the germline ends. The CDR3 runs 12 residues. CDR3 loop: CASRGLGETQYF. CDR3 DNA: TGTGCCAGCAGGGGCCTGGGGGAGACCCAGTACTTC.

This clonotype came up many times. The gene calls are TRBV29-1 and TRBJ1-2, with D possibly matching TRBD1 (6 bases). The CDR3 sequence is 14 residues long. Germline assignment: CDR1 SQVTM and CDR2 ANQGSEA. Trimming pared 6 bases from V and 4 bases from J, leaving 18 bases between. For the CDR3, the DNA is TGCAGCGTAGTGGGGGCGTACACGGGCTATGGCTACACCTTC. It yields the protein CSVVGAYTGYGYTF.

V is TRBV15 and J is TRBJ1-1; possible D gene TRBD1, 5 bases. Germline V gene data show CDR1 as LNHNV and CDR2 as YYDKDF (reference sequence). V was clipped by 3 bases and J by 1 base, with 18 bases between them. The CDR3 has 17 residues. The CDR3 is CATSRQQPGLPNTEAFF. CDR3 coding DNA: TGTGCCACCAGCAGGCAACAACCGGGACTCCCGAACACTGAAGCTTTCTTT.

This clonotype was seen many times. As DNA, the CDR3 is TGTGCCAGCGGGGGGGCTGTACTATACGAGCAGTACTTC. Amino acids: CASGGAVLYEQYF. The genes are TRBV12-3 or TRBV12-4 and TRBJ2-7; a possible D gene is TRBD2 (7 bases). The CDR3 loop spans 13 amino acids. The V gene lost 8 bases and the J gene lost 4 bases, with 15 bases spanning the gap.

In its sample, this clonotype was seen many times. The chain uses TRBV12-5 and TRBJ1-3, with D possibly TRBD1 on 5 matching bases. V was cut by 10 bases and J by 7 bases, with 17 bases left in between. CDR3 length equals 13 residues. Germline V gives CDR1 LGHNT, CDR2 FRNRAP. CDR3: CAKTSEGTNTIYF. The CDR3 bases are TGTGCTAAGACCTCGGAAGGGACGAACACCATATATTTT. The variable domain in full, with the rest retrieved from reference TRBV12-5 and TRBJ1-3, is DARVTQTPRHKVTEMGQEVTMRCQPILGHNTVFWYRQTMMQGLELLAYFRNRAPLDDSGMPKDRFSAEMPDATLATLKIQPSEPRDSAVYFCAKTSEGTNTIYFGEGSWLTVV.

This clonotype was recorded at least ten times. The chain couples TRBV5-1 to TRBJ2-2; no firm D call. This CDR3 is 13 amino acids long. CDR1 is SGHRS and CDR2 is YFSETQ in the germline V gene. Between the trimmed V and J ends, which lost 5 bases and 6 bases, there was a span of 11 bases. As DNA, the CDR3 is TGCGCCAGCAGAGGTCTTGGGTCCGGGGAGCTGTTTTTT. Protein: CASRGLGSGELFF. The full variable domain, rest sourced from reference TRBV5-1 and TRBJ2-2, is KAGVTQTPRYLIKTRGQQVTLSCSPISGHRSVSWYQQTPGQGLQFLFEYFSETQRNKGNFPGRFSGRQFSNSRSEMNVSTLELGDSALYLCASRGLGSGELFFGEGSRLTVL.

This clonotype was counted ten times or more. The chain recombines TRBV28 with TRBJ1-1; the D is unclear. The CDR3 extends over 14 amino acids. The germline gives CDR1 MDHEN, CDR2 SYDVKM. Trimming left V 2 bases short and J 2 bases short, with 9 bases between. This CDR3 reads CASSLIADNTEAFF. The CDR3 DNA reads TGTGCCAGCAGTTTAATAGCGGATAACACTGAAGCTTTCTTT.

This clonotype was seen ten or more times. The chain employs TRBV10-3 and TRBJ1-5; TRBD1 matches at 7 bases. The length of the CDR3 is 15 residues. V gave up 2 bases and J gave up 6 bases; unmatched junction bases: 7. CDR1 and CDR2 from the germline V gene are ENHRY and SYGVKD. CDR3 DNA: TGTGCCATCAGTGAGGCGGCAGGGGGAATTCAGCCCCAGCATTTT. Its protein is CAISEAAGGIQPQHF.